What follows are 15 T cell receptor beta chains derived from one specimen sequenced in a study of T cell repertoires in breast cancer. Paired alpha-beta TCRs of CD8+ T cells were analyzed by expanded emulsion RT-PCR. Unpaired genes were suppressed by blocking oligonucleotides during a second nested PCR. Using its own MiXCR run on the emulsion pairing reads, TCRdb lists one record per CDR3 protein. The sample carries about 740 distinct CDR3 sequences, over 30% recorded once. The sequencing sample was made of CD8+ T cells. These receptors originate from a pool of human donors with breast cancer or a healthy control (not recorded which).

This clonotype ranks as medium-sized. The gene calls are TRBV7-3 and TRBJ2-3; a weak D match, TRBD2 (6 bases). V lost 6 bases and J lost 2, with 12 bases in between. The germline gives CDR1 SGHTA, CDR2 FQGTGA. CDR3 length equals 14 residues. In DNA, the CDR3 is TGTGCCAGCAGACGGGACTTTAACACAGATACGCAGTATTTT. It yields the protein CASRRDFNTDTQYF.

This clonotype was recorded a few times. One end of the junction does not line up with germline, which may come from a read error. The chain is built from TRBV7-9 and TRBJ1-2, with 7 nucleotides matching TRBD1. CDR3 length equals 15 residues. Per germline, CDR1 SEHNR and CDR2 FQNEAQ (reference sequence). CDR3 region: CASSLYMGQNYGYAF. DNA of the CDR3: TGTGCCAGCAGCTTATATATGGGACAGAACTACGGCTACGCCTTC.

Relative to its sample, this clonotype is medium-sized (0.01 to 0.1%). This chain connects TRBV7-2 to TRBJ2-1; D may be TRBD2 (5 bases). Germline loops: CDR1 SGHTA, CDR2 FQGNSA. V lost 0 bases to trimming and J lost 9 bases, with 6 bases between them. This CDR3 is 12 amino acids long. The CDR3 sequence is CASSLAAGEQFF. The CDR3 nucleotides are TGTGCCAGCAGCTTAGCGGCGGGTGAGCAGTTCTTC.

On this clonotype: At one end the junction does not follow the germline gene, possibly because of a read error. The chain combines TRBV6-6 with TRBJ2-5; D possibly corresponds to TRBD2 (6 bases). The germline V gene has CDR1 MNHNY and CDR2 SVGAGI (reference sequence). The CDR3 has 12 residues. Here the CDR3 DNA reads TGTGCCAGCAGTTACTCGGAGGGCCCCGAGGACTTC. It is translated as CASSYSEGPEDF.

The chain is built from TRBV7-2 and TRBJ2-5; D gene uncertain. Germline CDR1 SGHTA, CDR2 FQGNSA. The germline V and J ends were trimmed by 4 bases and 13 bases, with 19 bases remaining between them. The CDR3 totals 13 residues. The CDR3 sequence: CASSSSWMVAPYF. DNA for the CDR3: TGTGCCAGCAGCTCCTCTTGGATGGTGGCCCCGTACTTC.

A few counts support this clonotype. J is TRBJ2-1 and V is TRBV7-2; a possible D gene is TRBD2 (7 bases). Trimming removed 7 bases at V and 2 bases at J, with 15 bases between. Germline CDR1 and CDR2: SGHTA and FQGNSA. CDR3 length equals 15 residues. DNA for the CDR3: TGTGCCAGCACTTCGGGGGGCGGACCCTACAATGAGCAGTTCTTC. Protein: CASTSGGGPYNEQFF.

By sample fraction, this clonotype is medium-sized (0.01 to 0.1%). The chain combines TRBV7-2 with TRBJ2-1, with 11 bases fitting TRBD2. Germline CDR1 SGHTA, CDR2 FQGNSA. The CDR3 consists of 18 residues. Trimming removed 2 bases from V and 1 base from J; junction bases left unmatched: 7. CDR3 residues: CASSLLSSGGLSYNEQFF. The CDR3 nucleotides read TGTGCCAGCAGCTTACTATCTAGCGGGGGGCTTTCCTACAATGAGCAGTTCTTC.

This clonotype is categorized as large. The J gene is TRBJ2-7, the V gene TRBV7-3; D possibly corresponds to TRBD2 (5 bases). V lost 1 base and J lost 5, with 15 bases in between. Per germline, CDR1 SGHTA and CDR2 FQGTGA. The CDR3 is 15 residues long. In DNA form, the CDR3 reads TGTGCCAGCAGCTTAAGTTCCGGGATTTGGAACGAGCAGTACTTC. Residues: CASSLSSGIWNEQYF.

This clonotype is medium-sized (0.01 to 0.1%). This could be a read error, since a much larger clone is one nucleotide away. The J gene is TRBJ2-5, the V gene TRBV7-3, with D perhaps matching TRBD2 (6 bases). The V end was cut by 2 bases, the J end by 1 base, with 11 bases between. In germline, CDR1 is SGHTA, CDR2 FQGTGA. CDR3 length: 15 amino acids. Here the CDR3 reads CASSLAEGPQETQYF. The DNA for the CDR3 is TGTGCCAGCAGCTTAGCGGAGGGGCCCCAAGAGACCCAGTACTTC. The whole variable domain, filled in from reference TRBV7-3 and TRBJ2-5, reads GAGVSQTPSNKVTEKGKYVELRCDPISGHTALYWYRQSLGQGPEFLIYFQGTGAADDSGLPNDRFFAVRPEGSVSTLKIQRTERGDSAVYLCASSLAEGPQETQYFGPGTRLLVL.

The gene calls are TRBV7-3 and TRBJ2-1; tentative D call: TRBD2 (6 bases). Trimming removed 5 bases from V and 4 bases from J, with 12 bases in between. The CDR3 runs to 14 residues. Per germline, CDR1 SGHTA and CDR2 FQGTGA. CDR3 residues: CASSAGREYNEQFF. Written as DNA, the CDR3 is TGTGCCAGCAGCGCGGGACGAGAATACAATGAGCAGTTCTTC.

Concerning this clonotype itself: Here the CDR3 omits its conserved ending phenylalanine or tryptophan, so a read error is the likely source. The DNA is left out, because the CDR3 cannot be placed on it with certainty; the CDR3 is given as TCRdb lists it. The chain employs TRBV6-1 and TRBJ2-1; the table assigns TRBD2, which was not confirmed against the DNA. Germline loops: CDR1 MNHNS, CDR2 SASEGT. The CDR3 spans 14 amino acids, including both terminal residues. The CDR3 here is CASNGRAINNEQGV.

This clonotype was found a few times. One end of the junction does not line up with germline, which may come from a read error. The chain's CDR3 is CASSLNSNQPQRF. CDR3 nucleotide sequence: TGTGCCAGCAGCTTGAATAGCAATCAGCCCCAGCGTTTT. The V and J genes are TRBV7-2 and TRBJ1-5; D not resolved. Germline V gene data show CDR1 as SGHTA and CDR2 as FQGNSA. This CDR3 has 13 residues.

In nucleotides, the CDR3 is TGTGCCAGCAGCGCGGGACTAGAATACAATGAGCAGTTCTTC. The encoded protein is CASSAGLEYNEQFF. This sequence joins TRBV7-3 and TRBJ2-1; 8 bases are shared with TRBD2. The CDR3 is 14 residues long. With V trimmed by 5 bases and J by 4 bases, 4 bases remained unmatched. Germline CDR1 and CDR2: SGHTA and FQGTGA.

The chain carries TRBV6-6 and TRBJ1-6; the D gene is possibly TRBD1 (6 bases). This CDR3 spans 13 amino acids. The germline V gene has CDR1 MNHNY and CDR2 SVGAGI (reference sequence). The V end was cut by 5 bases, the J end by 9 bases, with 11 bases between. CDR3 loop: CASSRVQGSPLHF. The CDR3 coding sequence is TGTGCCAGCAGTCGGGTACAGGGTTCACCCCTCCACTTT.

This clonotype was found once. The germline gene is not matched at one end of the junction; a read error may be the cause. The rearrangement joins TRBV7-2 to TRBJ2-7; D is possibly TRBD1 or TRBD2 (5 bases each). This CDR3 region has 15 residues. Germline V CDR1 and CDR2: SGHTA, FQGNSA. CDR3 in DNA: TGTGCCAGCGCTGAGGGACGAGGAGACTCCGACGAGCAGTACTTC. Translation: CASAEGRGDSDEQYF.